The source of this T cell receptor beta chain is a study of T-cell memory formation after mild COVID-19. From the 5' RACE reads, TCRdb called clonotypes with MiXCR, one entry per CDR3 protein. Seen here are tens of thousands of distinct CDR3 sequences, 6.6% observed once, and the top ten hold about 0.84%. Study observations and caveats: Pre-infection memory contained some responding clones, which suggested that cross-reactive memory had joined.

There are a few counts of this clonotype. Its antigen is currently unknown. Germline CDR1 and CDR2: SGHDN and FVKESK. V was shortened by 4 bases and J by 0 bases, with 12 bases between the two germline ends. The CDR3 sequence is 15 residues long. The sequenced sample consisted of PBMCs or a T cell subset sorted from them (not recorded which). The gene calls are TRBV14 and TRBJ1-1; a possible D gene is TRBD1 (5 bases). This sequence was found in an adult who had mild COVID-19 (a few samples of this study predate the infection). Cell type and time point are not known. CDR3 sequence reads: CASSRQTLMNTEAFF. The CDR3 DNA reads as TGTGCCAGCAGCCGACAGACACTGATGAACACTGAAGCTTTCTTT.